The 23 T cell receptor beta chains in this list originate from one sample, sequenced in a study of T cells in Graves' hyperthyroidism and ophthalmopathy. RNA transcripts yielded amplified TCR beta CDR3 regions. HTBI primers were the set used in a first-round RT-PCR of the TCR CDR3. A single record per CDR3 protein comes from TCRdb applying MiXCR to the multiplex PCR reads. The sample contains around 450,000 distinct CDR3 sequences, approximately 14% of which appear only once. Sequencing was done on a sample of blood. The source is a young woman with Graves' hyperthyroidism.

V usage is TRBV10-3 and J usage is TRBJ2-7; 8 nucleotides match TRBD1. The CDR3 has 14 amino acids. V dropped 4 bases and J dropped 1; count of bases not matched to a gene: 3. Germline CDR1 is ENHRY and CDR2 is SYGVKD. The CDR3 nucleotides are TGTGCCATCAGTGCAGGGGGCGCGTCCTACGAGCAGTACTTC. This sequence encodes CAISAGGASYEQYF.

This clonotype was seen repeatedly, ten times or more. This chain links TRBV13 with TRBJ2-1, with 10 bases identical to TRBD2. The ends lost 5 bases at V and 4 bases at J; junction bases unmatched: 8. Per germline, CDR1 PRHDT and CDR2 FYEKMQ (reference sequence). The CDR3 covers 16 residues. CDR3 in amino acids: CASSRDGLAVYNEQFF. CDR3 nucleotide sequence: TGTGCCAGCAGCAGAGACGGACTAGCGGTTTACAATGAGCAGTTCTTC.

Many counts were recorded for this clonotype. The chain carries TRBV7-9 and TRBJ2-7, with D perhaps TRBD2 (5 bases). Trimming pared 5 bases from V and 2 bases from J, leaving 10 bases between. CDR3 length equals 13 residues. Germline V gene sequence: CDR1 SEHNR, CDR2 FQNEAQ (reference sequence). CDR3 in amino acids: CASSPRTAYEQYF. The CDR3 DNA is TGTGCCAGCAGCCCGAGGACTGCCTACGAGCAGTACTTC. Supplemented by reference TRBV7-9 and TRBJ2-7, the full variable domain reads DTGVSQNPRHKITKRGQNVTFRCDPISEHNRLYWYRQTLGQGPEFLTYFQNEAQLEKSRLLSDRFSAERPKGSFSTLEIQRTEQGDSAMYLCASSPRTAYEQYFGPGTRLTVT.

This clonotype has a count of ten or more. CDR3 amino acids: CSASLWDTSTDTQYF. The CDR3 DNA reads as TGCAGTGCTAGTCTCTGGGACACCAGCACAGATACGCAGTATTTT. V usage is TRBV20-1 and J usage is TRBJ2-3; TRBD1 is a possible D gene (6 bases). V was clipped by 3 bases and J by 0 bases, with 13 bases between them. This CDR3 has 15 amino acids. CDR1 DFQATT and CDR2 SNEGSKA come from the germline V gene (reference sequence).

This clonotype has a handful of counts. CDR3 coding DNA: TGTGCCAGCAGAGTCACCGGGTTCGAGATAAAAAACATTCAGTACTTC. Translating it yields CASRVTGFEIKNIQYF. The V and J genes are TRBV12-3 or TRBV12-4 and TRBJ2-4; D is unclear. This CDR3 region has 16 residues. The V gene lost 6 bases and the J gene lost 4 bases, with 19 bases spanning the gap.

The sample holds a few counts of this clonotype. This CDR3 reads CASSFLIAGGSPDTQYF. The CDR3 DNA sequence: TGCGCCAGCAGCTTCCTCATAGCGGGAGGGAGCCCAGATACGCAGTATTTT. This rearrangement joins TRBV5-1 to TRBJ2-3; 11 bases are a match to TRBD2. The V gene end was trimmed by 2 bases and the J gene end by 4 bases; junction bases not matched to a gene: 9. Germline lookup yields CDR1 SGHRS and CDR2 YFSETQ. The CDR3 is 17 amino acids.

This clonotype was counted many times. V gene TRBV5-6 combines with J gene TRBJ1-2; D gene unclear. CDR1 SGHDT and CDR2 YYEEEE come from the germline V gene. The CDR3 extends over 16 amino acids. V was trimmed by 4 bases and J by 0 bases, leaving 16 bases between them. CDR3 bases: TGTGCCAGCAGCCCGGGGTGGGCGTGGACTAACTATGGCTACACCTTC. Translated: CASSPGWAWTNYGYTF.

Many counts were recorded for this clonotype. V usage is TRBV6-7 and J usage is TRBJ2-1; 7 bases agree with TRBD2. TRBV6-7 is marked as an open reading frame, function uncertain. This CDR3 contains 17 residues. V trimming: 4 bases; J trimming: 5 bases; junction bases outside the gene matches: 14. In DNA, the CDR3 is TGTGCCAGCAGTTCCAAGGATCGGGAACGGGAGGACAATGAGCAGTTCTTC. This gives the protein CASSSKDREREDNEQFF.

This clonotype was observed many times. The chain is built from TRBV7-9 and TRBJ2-7; 9 bases are shared with TRBD1. V trimming: 7 bases; J trimming: 5 bases; junction bases outside the gene matches: 12. Germline CDR1 and CDR2: SEHNR and FQNEAQ (reference sequence). The CDR3 contains 15 residues. CDR3 sequence (DNA): TGTGCCAGCACCCGGACCGGGACAGGGTCCGACGAGCAGTACTTC. It specifies CASTRTGTGSDEQYF.

The J gene is TRBJ2-4, the V gene TRBV5-5; D is tentatively TRBD1 or TRBD2 (6 bases each). The V gene lost 3 bases and the J gene lost 2 bases, with 12 bases spanning the gap. CDR3 length equals 15 residues. CDR1 is SGHKS, CDR2 YYEKEE, per germline (reference sequence). CDR3 protein: CASSSRGVTKNIQYF. The CDR3 DNA reads TGTGCCAGCAGCTCGAGGGGGGTGACCAAAAACATTCAGTACTTC.

At least ten counts were recorded for this clonotype. The J gene is TRBJ1-2, the V gene TRBV5-1; 7 bases are shared with TRBD1. This CDR3 region has 14 residues. V lost 0 bases and J lost 3; bases outside the gene matches: 2. Germline CDR1 SGHRS, CDR2 YFSETQ. This CDR3 is CASSLVGTDYGYTF. CDR3 nucleotide sequence: TGCGCCAGCAGCTTGGTTGGGACAGACTATGGCTACACCTTC.

This clonotype was found a few times. This chain uses TRBV5-1 with TRBJ2-6; TRBD2 aligns across 13 bases. The J segment lost 2 bases and the V segment lost 4 bases, leaving 9 bases of the junction unmatched. The CDR3 covers 19 residues. Germline V CDR1 and CDR2: SGHRS, YFSETQ. The DNA for the CDR3 is TGCGCCAGCAGCACCCGACTAGCGGGAGGCCTTGCTGGGGCCAACGTCCTGACTTTC. It translates to CASSTRLAGGLAGANVLTF.

In this sample, this clonotype turned up many times. This rearrangement joins TRBV2 to TRBJ2-1, with no clear D. The CDR3 is 12 amino acids. The V gene lost 3 bases and the J gene lost 9 bases, with 9 bases spanning the gap. The germline CDR1 and CDR2 sequences are SNHLY and FYNNEI. CDR3 sequence reads: CASSENRGEQFF. CDR3 in DNA: TGTGCCAGCAGTGAGAACCGCGGTGAGCAGTTCTTC.

The chain carries TRBV2 and TRBJ2-2; D remains ambiguous. The germline V and J ends were trimmed by 2 bases and 7 bases, with 14 bases remaining between them. Germline-derived CDR1 and CDR2 are SNHLY and FYNNEI. The CDR3 is 15 amino acids. CDR3 residues: CASSEWEYPGGELFF. CDR3 DNA: TGTGCCAGCAGTGAATGGGAATATCCCGGCGGGGAGCTGTTTTTT. The complete variable domain, with remaining parts taken from reference TRBV2 and TRBJ2-2, reads EPEVTQTPSHQVTQMGQEVILRCVPISNHLYFYWYRQILGQKVEFLVSFYNNEISEKSEIFDDQFSVERPDGSNFTLKIRSTKLEDSAMYFCASSEWEYPGGELFFGEGSRLTVL.

The chain uses TRBV20-1 and TRBJ2-7; the D gene is possibly TRBD1 (6 bases). V lost 4 bases and J 3 bases, leaving 10 bases between the germline ends. The length of the CDR3 is 12 residues. The germline gives CDR1 DFQATT, CDR2 SNEGSKA (reference sequence). The CDR3 spells CSANLDSYEQYF. The DNA for the CDR3 is TGCAGTGCTAATTTGGACAGCTACGAGCAGTACTTC.

This clonotype was observed at least ten times. V and J are TRBV28 and TRBJ1-5; TRBD1 agrees at 7 bases. CDR1 is MDHEN, CDR2 SYDVKM, per germline. Trimming at V came to 6 bases and at J to 4 bases, leaving 6 bases not matched to a gene. The CDR3 spans 14 residues. This CDR3 is CASSWDSSNQPQHF. The DNA for the CDR3 is TGTGCCAGCAGCTGGGACAGCAGTAATCAGCCCCAGCATTTT. Combining the CDR3 with reference TRBV28 and TRBJ1-5 gives the whole variable domain DVKVTQSSRYLVKRTGEKVFLECVQDMDHENMFWYRQDPGLGLRLIYFSYDVKMKEKGDIPEGYSVSREKKERFSLILESASTNQTSMYLCASSWDSSNQPQHFGDGTRLSIL.

This clonotype has a count of ten or more. The genes are TRBV6-5 and TRBJ1-1; no definite D call. There are 13 residues in the CDR3. Germline CDR1 is MNHEY and CDR2 is SVGAGI. Trimming pared 2 bases from V and 4 bases from J, leaving 8 bases between. CDR3 in amino acids: CASSYGVITEAFF. The CDR3 bases are TGTGCCAGCAGTTACGGGGTGATCACTGAAGCTTTCTTT.

This clonotype was recorded many times. This rearrangement joins TRBV19 to TRBJ1-5, with 8 nucleotides matching TRBD1. Germline CDR1 is LNHDA and CDR2 is SQIVND (reference sequence). After removal of 5 bases from V and 6 bases from J, the junction contained 9 bases not matched to a gene. CDR3 size: 15 residues. As DNA, the CDR3 is TGTGCCAGTAGTCCGACAGGGGCCGACGGTCAGCCCCAGCATTTT. Encoded protein: CASSPTGADGQPQHF.

This clonotype was observed many times. Here the CDR3 reads CASSSGGGWFF. The CDR3 nucleotides are TGTGCCAGCAGTTCGGGGGGGGGTTGGTTCTTC. This sequence joins TRBV7-3 and TRBJ2-1, with 8 nucleotides matching TRBD2. The CDR3 runs to 11 residues. Germline V gene sequence: CDR1 SGHTA, CDR2 FQGTGA. V lost 6 bases, J lost 15 bases, and 7 bases stayed unmatched.

The sample holds many counts of this clonotype. The chain has TRBV2 and TRBJ2-7, with unresolved D. The CDR3 has 15 residues. V lost 2 bases and J 1 base, leaving 12 bases between the germline ends. Per germline, CDR1 SNHLY and CDR2 FYNNEI. CDR3 coding DNA: TGTGCCAGCAGTGAATTTTTGGCGGTGTCCTACGAGCAGTACTTC. Translating it yields CASSEFLAVSYEQYF.

The chain joins TRBV10-3 to TRBJ2-1; 12 nucleotides line up with TRBD2. This CDR3 comprises 17 residues. CDR1 and CDR2 from the germline V gene are ENHRY and SYGVKD. The ends lost 6 bases at V and 0 bases at J; junction bases unmatched: 6. DNA of the CDR3: TGTGCCATCAGATCCGGACTAGCGGGAATCTCCTACAATGAGCAGTTCTTC. It codes for CAIRSGLAGISYNEQFF.

This clonotype showed up just a few times. The chain couples TRBV20-1 to TRBJ1-6; D remains ambiguous. With 0 bases removed from V and 3 bases from J, the gap between germline ends came to 12 bases. The V gene's germline CDR1 is DFQATT and CDR2 SNEGSKA (reference sequence). The CDR3 covers 16 residues. CDR3 amino acids: CSARDIEEFYNSPLHF. The CDR3 region has the DNA TGCAGTGCTAGAGATATAGAAGAATTCTATAATTCACCCCTCCACTTT.

This clonotype was counted at least ten times. The chain links TRBV28 to TRBJ1-5, with unresolved D. The CDR3 runs 14 residues. Between the trimmed V and J ends, which lost 6 bases and 11 bases, there was a span of 20 bases. CDR1 and CDR2 (germline): MDHEN, SYDVKM. Here the CDR3 reads CASSPGGFQSTQHF. The CDR3 DNA reads as TGTGCCAGCAGCCCGGGCGGTTTCCAATCAACCCAGCATTTT.